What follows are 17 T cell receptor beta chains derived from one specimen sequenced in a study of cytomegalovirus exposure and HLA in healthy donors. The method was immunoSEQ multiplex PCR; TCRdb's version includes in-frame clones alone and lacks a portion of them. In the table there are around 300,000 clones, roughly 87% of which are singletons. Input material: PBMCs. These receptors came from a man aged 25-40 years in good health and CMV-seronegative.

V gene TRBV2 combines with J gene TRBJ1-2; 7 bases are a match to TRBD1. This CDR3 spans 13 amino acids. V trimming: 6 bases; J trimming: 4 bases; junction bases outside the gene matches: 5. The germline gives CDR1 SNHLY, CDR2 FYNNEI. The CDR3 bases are TGTGCCAGCAGGGGCGAGGGGGCCTATGGCTACACCTTC. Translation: CASRGEGAYGYTF.

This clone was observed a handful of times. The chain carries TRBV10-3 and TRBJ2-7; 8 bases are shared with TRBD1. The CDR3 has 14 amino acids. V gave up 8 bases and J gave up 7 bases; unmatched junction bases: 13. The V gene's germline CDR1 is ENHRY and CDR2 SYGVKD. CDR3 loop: CAISGGLGTGEQYF. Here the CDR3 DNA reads TGTGCCATCTCAGGGGGCTTGGGGACGGGAGAGCAGTACTTC.

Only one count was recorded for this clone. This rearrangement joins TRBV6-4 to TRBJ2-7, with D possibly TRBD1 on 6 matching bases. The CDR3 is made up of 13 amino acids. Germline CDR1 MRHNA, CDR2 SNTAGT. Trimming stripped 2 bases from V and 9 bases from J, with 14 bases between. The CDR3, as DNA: TGTGCCAGCAGTGACGGCCCAACAGGGCCGCAGTACTTC. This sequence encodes CASSDGPTGPQYF.

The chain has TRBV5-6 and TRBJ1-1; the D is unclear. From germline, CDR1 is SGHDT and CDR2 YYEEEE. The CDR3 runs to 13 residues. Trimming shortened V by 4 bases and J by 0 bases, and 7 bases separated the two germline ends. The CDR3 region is CASSPPMNTEAFF. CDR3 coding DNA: TGTGCCAGCAGCCCCCCCATGAACACTGAAGCTTTCTTT.

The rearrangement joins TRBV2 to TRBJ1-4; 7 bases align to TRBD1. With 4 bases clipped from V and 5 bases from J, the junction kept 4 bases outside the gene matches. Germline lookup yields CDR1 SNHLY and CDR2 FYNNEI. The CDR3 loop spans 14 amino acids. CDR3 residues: CASSVQGPNEKLFF. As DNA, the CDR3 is TGTGCCAGCAGTGTACAGGGGCCGAATGAAAAACTGTTTTTT.

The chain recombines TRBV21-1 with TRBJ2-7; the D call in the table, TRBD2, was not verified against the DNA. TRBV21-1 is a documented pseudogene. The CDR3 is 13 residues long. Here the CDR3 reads CASRRDRAYEQYF. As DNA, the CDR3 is TGTGCCAGTAGGCGGGACCGAGCCTACGAGCAGTACTTC.

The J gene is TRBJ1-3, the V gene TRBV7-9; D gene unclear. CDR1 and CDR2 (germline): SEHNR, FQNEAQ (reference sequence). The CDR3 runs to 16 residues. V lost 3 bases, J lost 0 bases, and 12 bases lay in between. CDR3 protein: CASSFPSTFSGNTIYF. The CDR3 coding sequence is TGTGCCAGCAGCTTTCCCTCGACTTTCTCTGGAAACACCATATATTTT.

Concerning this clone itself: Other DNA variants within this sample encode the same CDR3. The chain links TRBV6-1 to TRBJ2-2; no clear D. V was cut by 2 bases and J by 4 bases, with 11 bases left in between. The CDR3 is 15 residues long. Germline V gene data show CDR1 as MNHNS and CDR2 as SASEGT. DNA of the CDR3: TGTGCCAGCAGTGAATTCCAGCAGGTCACCGGGGAGCTGTTTTTT. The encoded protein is CASSEFQQVTGELFF.

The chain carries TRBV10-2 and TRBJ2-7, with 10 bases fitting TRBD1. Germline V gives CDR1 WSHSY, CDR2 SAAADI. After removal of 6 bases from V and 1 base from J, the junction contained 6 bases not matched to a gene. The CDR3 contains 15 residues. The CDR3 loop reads CASRTGTGDSYEQYF. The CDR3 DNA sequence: TGCGCCAGCAGAACCGGGACAGGGGATTCCTACGAGCAGTACTTC.

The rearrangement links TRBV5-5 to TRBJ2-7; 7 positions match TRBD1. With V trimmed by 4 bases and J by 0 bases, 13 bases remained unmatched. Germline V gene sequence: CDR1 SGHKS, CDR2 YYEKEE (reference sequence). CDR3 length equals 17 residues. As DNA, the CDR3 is TGTGCCAGCAGCCCATGGAAGGGGGCTTGGAGCTCCTACGAGCAGTACTTC. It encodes CASSPWKGAWSSYEQYF.

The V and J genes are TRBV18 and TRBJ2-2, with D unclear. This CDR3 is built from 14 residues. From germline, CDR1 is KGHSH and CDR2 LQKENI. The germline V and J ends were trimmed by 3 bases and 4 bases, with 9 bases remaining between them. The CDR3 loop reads CASSPGSPTGELFF. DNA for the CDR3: TGTGCCAGCTCACCGGGCAGTCCCACCGGGGAGCTGTTTTTT.

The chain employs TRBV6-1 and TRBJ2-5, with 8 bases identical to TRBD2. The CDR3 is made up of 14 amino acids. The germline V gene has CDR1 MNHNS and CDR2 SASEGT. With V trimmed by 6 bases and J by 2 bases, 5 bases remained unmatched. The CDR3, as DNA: TGTGCCAGCAGCTTTACTAGCGGTCAAGAGACCCAGTACTTC. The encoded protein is CASSFTSGQETQYF.

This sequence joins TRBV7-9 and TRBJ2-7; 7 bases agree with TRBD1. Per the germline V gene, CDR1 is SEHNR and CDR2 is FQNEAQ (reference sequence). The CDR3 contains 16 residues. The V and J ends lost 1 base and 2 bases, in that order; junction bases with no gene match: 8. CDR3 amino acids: CASSLVWAGGPYEQYF. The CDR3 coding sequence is TGTGCCAGCAGCTTAGTTTGGGCAGGGGGACCCTACGAGCAGTACTTC. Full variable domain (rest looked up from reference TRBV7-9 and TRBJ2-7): DTGVSQNPRHKITKRGQNVTFRCDPISEHNRLYWYRQTLGQGPEFLTYFQNEAQLEKSRLLSDRFSAERPKGSFSTLEIQRTEQGDSAMYLCASSLVWAGGPYEQYFGPGTRLTVT.

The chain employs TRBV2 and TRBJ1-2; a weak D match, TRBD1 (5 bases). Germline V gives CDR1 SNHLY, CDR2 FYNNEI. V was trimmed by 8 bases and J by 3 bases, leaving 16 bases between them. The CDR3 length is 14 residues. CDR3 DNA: TGTGCCAGCTTCGACCCAGGGCTTGACTATGGCTACACCTTC. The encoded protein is CASFDPGLDYGYTF.

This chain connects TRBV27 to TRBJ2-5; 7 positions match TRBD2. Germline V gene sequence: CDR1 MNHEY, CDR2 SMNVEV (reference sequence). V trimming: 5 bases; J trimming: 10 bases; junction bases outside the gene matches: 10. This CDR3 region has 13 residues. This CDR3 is CASSPTGGGDQYF. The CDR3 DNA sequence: TGTGCCAGCAGTCCCACCGGTGGGGGGGACCAGTACTTC.

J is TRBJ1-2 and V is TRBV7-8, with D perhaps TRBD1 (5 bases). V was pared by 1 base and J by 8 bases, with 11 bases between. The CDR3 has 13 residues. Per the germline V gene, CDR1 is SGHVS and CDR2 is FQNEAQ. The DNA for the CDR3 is TGTGCCAGCAGCTTAGGGCAGGGTTGGGGCTACACCTTC. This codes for CASSLGQGWGYTF.

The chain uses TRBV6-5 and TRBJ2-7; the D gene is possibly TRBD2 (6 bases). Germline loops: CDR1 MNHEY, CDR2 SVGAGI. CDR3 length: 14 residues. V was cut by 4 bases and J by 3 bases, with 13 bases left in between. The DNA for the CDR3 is TGTGCCAGCAGTTCTAGACTAGTTCTCTACGAGCAGTACTTC. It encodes CASSSRLVLYEQYF.